A single sample is the source of the 20 T cell receptor beta chains below, sequenced in a study of cytomegalovirus exposure and HLA in healthy donors. Method: immunoSEQ multiplex PCR; TCRdb's copy keeps in-frame clones and lacks some. The sample lists about 65,000 clones, about 90% seen once, with over 1% in the top ten. The sequenced sample was PBMCs. The source is a woman aged 18-29 years in good health and CMV-seronegative.

The chain joins TRBV4-1 to TRBJ2-4, with 9 positions matching TRBD1. Trimming cost V 6 bases and J 7 bases; bases outside gene matches: 7. This CDR3 contains 14 residues. Germline V CDR1 and CDR2: MGHRA, YSYEKL. The CDR3 DNA reads TGCGCCAGCAGACCCGACAGGGGGAGGAACATTCAGTACTTC. This encodes CASRPDRGRNIQYF.

The chain links TRBV5-5 to TRBJ1-2, with TRBD1 matching over 10 bases. Looked up from germline, CDR1 is SGHKS and CDR2 is YYEKEE (reference sequence). CDR3 length: 16 amino acids. V was clipped by 4 bases and J by 3 bases; unmatched bases: 9. The CDR3 reads CASSAFSGQGDYGYTF. The CDR3 nucleotides are TGTGCCAGCAGCGCTTTTTCTGGACAGGGGGACTATGGCTACACCTTC.

This sequence joins TRBV6-4 and TRBJ2-2, with 7 nucleotides matching TRBD1. The trim removed 3 bases at V and 0 bases at J, leaving 1 base unmatched. CDR3 length: 15 residues. CDR1 and CDR2 from the germline V gene are MRHNA and SNTAGT. The chain's CDR3 is CASSEGQANTGELFF. DNA of the CDR3: TGTGCCAGCAGTGAAGGACAGGCGAACACCGGGGAGCTGTTTTTT.

The chain couples TRBV27 to TRBJ2-1; D is perhaps TRBD2 (6 bases). Trimming took off 8 bases at V and 9 bases at J, with 20 bases between the two ends. CDR3 length equals 14 residues. Germline V gene data show CDR1 as MNHEY and CDR2 as SMNVEV (reference sequence). The CDR3 loop is CASHKTSSSGEQFF. CDR3 in DNA: TGTGCCAGCCATAAGACTAGTTCCTCTGGTGAGCAGTTCTTC.

The CDR3 reads CASSLGSTDQPQHF. The CDR3 nucleotides are TGTGCCAGCAGCTTAGGAAGTACGGATCAGCCCCAGCATTTT. This chain connects TRBV7-9 to TRBJ1-5, with D unclear. CDR3 length equals 14 residues. The V end lost 1 base, the J end lost 5 bases, and 9 bases lay between the germline ends. CDR1 and CDR2 from the germline V gene are SEHNR and FQNEAQ (reference sequence).

J is TRBJ1-2 and V is TRBV4-2, with 7 bases aligning to TRBD1. Germline loops: CDR1 LGHNA, CDR2 YNFKEQ. This CDR3 is 17 amino acids long. With 5 bases clipped from V and 0 bases from J, the junction kept 12 bases outside the gene matches. CDR3 loop: CASSSMKDRESNYGYTF. CDR3 DNA sequence: TGTGCCAGCAGCTCTATGAAAGACAGGGAGTCTAACTATGGCTACACCTTC.

CDR3: CASSESGGLETQYF. The CDR3, as DNA: TGTGCCAGCAGTGAATCCGGGGGGCTCGAGACCCAGTACTTC. The chain joins TRBV2 to TRBJ2-5, with D possibly being TRBD2 (7 bases). The V end lost 2 bases, the J end lost 5 bases, and 12 bases lay between the germline ends. Per germline, CDR1 SNHLY and CDR2 FYNNEI. This CDR3 is 14 amino acids long.

This chain links TRBV28 with TRBJ1-2, with 9 positions matching TRBD1. The CDR3 runs 14 residues. Germline-derived CDR1 and CDR2 are MDHEN and SYDVKM. J gave up 5 bases and V 5 bases, and 6 bases lay outside the gene matches. For the CDR3, the DNA is TGTGCCAGCAGTGTGACAGGGGGAACGTATGGCTACACCTTC. It codes for CASSVTGGTYGYTF.

The V and J genes are TRBV5-1 and TRBJ2-2; 9 bases align to TRBD1. This CDR3 has 13 amino acids. CDR1 is SGHRS and CDR2 is YFSETQ in the germline V gene. V lost 3 bases to trimming and J lost 9 bases; unmatched junction nucleotides: 3. The CDR3: CASSWGQGRELFF. The CDR3 nucleotides are TGCGCCAGCAGCTGGGGACAGGGCCGGGAGCTGTTTTTT.

This rearrangement joins TRBV11-2 to TRBJ1-5; 10 bases map to TRBD1. The germline gives CDR1 SGHAT, CDR2 FQNNGV. The length of the CDR3 is 14 residues. Losses at the gene ends were 3 bases for V and 8 bases for J; bases not matched to a gene: 4. The DNA of the CDR3 is TGTGCCAGCAGCTTGACAGGGGGCGATGAGCCCCAGCATTTT. This sequence encodes CASSLTGGDEPQHF.

For this clone: This sample also contains other DNA sequences that code for the same CDR3. The rearrangement uses TRBV27 and TRBJ1-1; D uncertain. This CDR3 spans 13 amino acids. Germline assignment: CDR1 MNHEY and CDR2 SMNVEV (reference sequence). V lost 3 bases to trimming and J lost 1 base, with 6 bases between them. This CDR3 reads CASSFAGNTEAFF. The CDR3 nucleotides are TGTGCCAGCAGTTTTGCGGGGAACACTGAAGCTTTCTTT.

The chain recombines TRBV7-6 with TRBJ2-1; 11 bases map to TRBD1. This CDR3 comprises 17 residues. V gave up 2 bases and J gave up 7 bases; unmatched junction bases: 10. The germline V gene has CDR1 SGHVS and CDR2 FNYEAQ. For the CDR3, the DNA is TGTGCCAGCAGCTTAAGTGTGGGACAGGGGGTTTGGAATGAGCAGTTCTTC. This gives the protein CASSLSVGQGVWNEQFF.

This chain connects TRBV4-2 to TRBJ2-1, with 9 bases identical to TRBD2. This CDR3 region has 15 residues. Germline V gene sequence: CDR1 LGHNA, CDR2 YNFKEQ. V lost 0 bases, J lost 3 bases, and 0 bases stayed unmatched. Here the CDR3 DNA reads TGTGCCAGCAGCCAAGAGCGGGGGGGCTACAATGAGCAGTTCTTC. This encodes CASSQERGGYNEQFF.

The CDR3 here is CASSLYSSGITNEQFF. The CDR3 DNA sequence: TGTGCCAGCAGTTTATACTCTAGCGGGATTACCAATGAGCAGTTCTTC. The chain carries TRBV28 and TRBJ2-1; 9 bases map to TRBD2. Germline V gene sequence: CDR1 MDHEN, CDR2 SYDVKM. The junction had 7 bases not matched to a gene; V was cut back by 1 base and J by 6 bases. This CDR3 has 16 amino acids.

The rearrangement links TRBV18 to TRBJ2-1, with TRBD2 identical over 8 bases. The germline V gene encodes CDR1 KGHSH and CDR2 LQKENI. The CDR3 has 13 amino acids. V dropped 2 bases and J dropped 9; count of bases not matched to a gene: 3. As DNA, the CDR3 is TGTGCCAGCTCACCAAGCAGCGGGGGTGAGCAGTTCTTC. This gives the protein CASSPSSGGEQFF.

The J gene is TRBJ1-4, the V gene TRBV27; D is uncertain. CDR1 MNHEY and CDR2 SMNVEV come from the germline V gene (reference sequence). The V gene lost 5 bases and the J gene lost 3 bases, with 19 bases spanning the gap. The CDR3 loop spans 17 amino acids. The CDR3 DNA is TGTGCCAGCAGTCCCGGCCCCGAGCCCCTAGCTAATGAAAAACTGTTTTTT. Protein: CASSPGPEPLANEKLFF.

This clone showed up just a few times. The chain has TRBV21-1 and TRBJ2-7; TRBD2 reflects the table's D call only, with no check against the DNA. TRBV21-1 is flagged as a pseudogene. CDR3 size: 12 residues. The CDR3 loop is CAREGRNYEQYF. For the CDR3, the DNA is TGTGCCCGGGAAGGAAGAAACTACGAGCAGTACTTC.

The chain is built from TRBV19 and TRBJ1-1, with TRBD1 matching over 7 bases. The CDR3 has 12 amino acids. Looked up from germline, CDR1 is LNHDA and CDR2 is SQIVND (reference sequence). The V segment lost 7 bases and the J segment 2 bases; nucleotides outside the gene matches: 1. CDR3 region: CASIGGNTEAFF. CDR3 DNA sequence: TGTGCCAGTATAGGGGGCAACACTGAAGCTTTCTTT.

The sample holds one count of this clone. The rearrangement links TRBV5-1 to TRBJ2-3; 7 bases align to TRBD1. This CDR3 has 15 residues. Germline V CDR1 and CDR2: SGHRS, YFSETQ. Trimming took 2 bases from V and 5 from J; bases not matched to a gene: 8. CDR3 sequence reads: CASSFLGTAEDTQYF. CDR3 sequence (DNA): TGCGCCAGCAGCTTCTTGGGGACAGCGGAAGATACGCAGTATTTT. The variable domain in full, completed from reference TRBV5-1 and TRBJ2-3, reads KAGVTQTPRYLIKTRGQQVTLSCSPISGHRSVSWYQQTPGQGLQFLFEYFSETQRNKGNFPGRFSGRQFSNSRSEMNVSTLELGDSALYLCASSFLGTAEDTQYFGPGTRLTVL.

The genes are TRBV7-9 and TRBJ2-3; 7 nucleotides match TRBD2. With 0 bases clipped from V and 2 bases from J, the junction kept 5 bases outside the gene matches. There are 16 residues in the CDR3. Per germline, CDR1 SEHNR and CDR2 FQNEAQ (reference sequence). The CDR3 bases are TGTGCCAGCAGCTTAGCCGGACTAGACACCACAGATACGCAGTATTTT. It yields the protein CASSLAGLDTTDTQYF.